This entry describes one T cell receptor beta chain. What antigen it recognizes has not been identified. Base qualities are not at hand, and no much larger clone is one base apart. This sample is drawn from a study of tumor-infiltrating lymphocytes in primary liver carcinoma (dated by TCRdb to the late 2010s). About the study as a whole: Between late 2015 and March 2016, about 5 patients in China with histopathologically diagnosed primary liver carcinoma had their tumors surgically resected. High reproducibility was observed for the technical replicate repertoires, with mean shared-clone rates approximately 0.92 and correlation coefficients above 0.98. The five patients, three men and two women aged 30 to 69 years, had hepatocellular carcinoma (four) or combined HCC and intrahepatic cholangiocarcinoma (one). A total of roughly 35 specimens from 5 patients went through TCRbeta repertoire sequencing, namely 25 tumor regions, 5 adjacent noncancerous liver tissues and 5 peripheral blood samples. The study combined TCRbeta repertoire sequencing, expression microarrays and whole-exome sequencing across five regions of each liver tumor, with adjacent normal tissue and blood. The tumors of the five patients were staged as T1-T3 N0M0, with maximum diameters ranging from roughly 4 to 10 cm. Each sample produced roughly 3.5 to 8 million productive TCRbeta reads, and read depth showed no significant difference between tissue types.

The CDR3 contains 16 residues, cysteine and phenylalanine counted. Only the CDR3 region is kept as DNA, spanning 48 bases read in frame from base 1. The germline V gene encodes CDR1 MNHEY and CDR2 SVGEGT. At the junction V is shortened by 4 bases and J by 2 bases, with 17 bases in between. TCRbeta-specific cDNA was reverse-transcribed from around 0.45 ug total RNA using a constant-region primer and ProtoScript II reverse transcriptase. TCRbeta libraries were built with three nested multiplex PCR rounds, a slightly modified ARM-PCR procedure. Multiplex TRBV1-TRBV30 forward primers and a Cbeta reverse primer were used in the first two PCR rounds, each of which was run for around 10 cycles. Sample barcodes and Illumina adapters were attached in a final 25-cycle PCR using Deep VentR polymerase. Amplicons of 200-500 bp were gel-purified with a QIAquick gel extraction kit before sequencing. The TCRbeta amplicons were sequenced with 250-bp paired-end reads on an Illumina HiSeq 2500. Per the source publication's procedure: To recover full CDR3 sequences, reads were quality-trimmed using Trimmomatic v0.33 and paired reads were then merged using FLASH v1.2.11. V, D and J germline segments were assigned to the rearranged TCRbeta sequences using MiGEC v1.2.1b. Clonotype statistics and Shannon-Wiener diversity indices were calculated with VDJtools v1.0.0. Except for diversity analysis, only each sample's 250 most abundant clonotypes were used in subsequent analyses to reduce sampling bias. The public reads were reprocessed in TCRdb via fastp at Q25 and MiXCR, keeping in-frame beta chains. Rows matching on CDR3 protein sequence are summarized as one entry with the most common DNA and genes. What appears here as the V and J calls and clone size reflects TCRdb's work, not the paper's. Present in this sample are approximately 320,000 distinct CDR3 sequences, roughly 60% of which were seen just once. The ten largest account for 15% to 20% of the sample.

Blood RNA was extracted from unsorted whole blood with TRIzol reagent; germline DNA came from the DNeasy Blood & Tissue kit. At the time of sampling, the patients had chronic HBV infection and had not received any treatment. Before surgery, about 4 milliliters of peripheral blood were collected into K2EDTA tubes. Paper-wide results and their limitations: Bulk unsorted samples precluded comparing CD4+ and CD8+ T cell repertoires. With just a few patients in the study, the authors point out that the findings should be validated in a larger study. Repertoire overlap was found to be higher between tumor regions (mean about 35%) than between tumor-adjacent (roughly 17%) or tumor-blood (around 14%) pairs, consistent with antigen-driven expansion. The top 250 clones made up a significantly larger repertoire fraction in tumors than in blood (p = 0.039). Because sequencing covered only the TCR beta chain and unpaired alpha chains were not captured, true repertoire diversity is likely underestimated.

Material for sequencing was peripheral blood. The chain is assembled from TRBV6-2 or TRBV6-3 and TRBJ1-2, with no confident D gene call. This TCR was recovered from a woman aged 25 to 39 with primary liver carcinoma and hepatitis B virus infection. The DNA sequence follows: TGTGCCAGCAGTTCCCTCTTAGATGCACCAAACTATGGCTACACCTTC. This gives the protein CASSSLLDAPNYGYTF.